The clone carrying this T cell receptor beta chain was picked up one time. What it binds is unknown. Primed by a sample-barcoded 5' primer and a J-beta primer mix, a second PCR proceeded for roughly 6 to 12 cycles. TCRdb called the 5' RACE reads again in MiXCR, with one record for every CDR3 protein. This table has over a million distinct CDR3 sequences, around 25% appearing once. The data were obtained in a study of blood T cells in healthy people across ages. Notes on the study in general: When set beside aged donors, long-lived donors presented more naive CD4+ cells and higher diversity.

CDR1 is SGHRS and CDR2 is YFSETQ in the germline V gene. Trimming took off 4 bases at V and 5 bases at J, with 13 bases between the two ends. This CDR3 contains 15 residues. These records were also assigned to another study, of T cells of mothers and their children.

The chain uses TRBV5-1 and TRBJ1-6; the D gene is possibly TRBD1 (5 bases). The sample was blood. The receptor was isolated from a girl aged 2 to 10 in good health. For the CDR3, the DNA is TGCGCCAGCAGCCCCTTGGGGGGGAATAATTCACCCCTCCACTTT. It encodes CASSPLGGNNSPLHF.